The 13 T cell receptor beta chains below were found in one sample sequenced in a study of cytomegalovirus exposure and HLA in healthy donors. PCR primers comprised 60 Vbeta and 13 Jbeta primers. Generated by immunoSEQ multiplex PCR, the TCRdb table keeps only in-frame clones and is missing some. The repertoire consists of roughly 54,000 clones, with approximately 70% occurring once and the leading ten covering just under 20%. The sequenced material came from PBMCs. The source is an older woman in good health and CMV-seropositive.

The gene calls are TRBV7-9 and TRBJ2-1; 9 bases map to TRBD1. J lost 7 bases, V lost 5 bases, and 9 bases had no gene match. The CDR3 runs to 15 residues. Germline assignment: CDR1 SEHNR and CDR2 FQNEAQ (reference sequence). CDR3 region: CASSAGQGNINEQFF. The CDR3 DNA sequence: TGTGCCAGCAGCGCGGGACAGGGTAATATTAATGAGCAGTTCTTC.

The chain is built from TRBV4-3 and TRBJ1-2; 8 bases fit TRBD1. Unmatched junction bases numbered 7, after V lost 4 bases and J lost 3 bases. The germline gives CDR1 LGHNA, CDR2 YSLEER. The CDR3 loop spans 15 amino acids. This CDR3 reads CASSPGGPPDYGYTF. CDR3 nucleotides: TGCGCCAGCAGCCCAGGGGGCCCACCCGACTATGGCTACACCTTC.

The rearrangement joins TRBV4-1 to TRBJ2-3; D possibly corresponds to TRBD2 (6 bases). The CDR3 spans 15 residues. V was pared by 6 bases and J by 0 bases, with 13 bases between. CDR1 MGHRA and CDR2 YSYEKL come from the germline V gene. CDR3 protein: CASSAGGLSTDTQYF. The CDR3 DNA reads as TGCGCCAGCAGTGCCGGGGGTCTTAGCACAGATACGCAGTATTTT.

The rearrangement uses TRBV5-6 and TRBJ2-7, with 9 bases fitting TRBD1. The length of the CDR3 is 14 residues. V gave up 2 bases and J gave up 3 bases; unmatched junction bases: 3. Germline V CDR1 and CDR2: SGHDT, YYEEEE. CDR3 protein: CASSFGTGIYEQYF. The CDR3 nucleotides are TGTGCCAGCAGCTTTGGGACAGGGATCTACGAGCAGTACTTC.

The V and J genes are TRBV4-1 and TRBJ1-1; a possible D gene is TRBD1 (6 bases). V dropped 0 bases and J dropped 10 bases, with 15 bases sitting between them. The CDR3 sequence is 14 residues long. Per the germline V gene, CDR1 is MGHRA and CDR2 is YSYEKL. This chain's CDR3 is CASSQDQRGRVAFF. CDR3 DNA sequence: TGCGCCAGCAGCCAAGATCAGCGGGGGCGGGTAGCTTTCTTT.

This sequence joins TRBV4-3 and TRBJ1-1; D uncertain. The germline V gene has CDR1 LGHNA and CDR2 YSLEER. V lost 0 bases and J 5 bases, leaving 13 bases between the germline ends. This CDR3 spans 15 amino acids. The CDR3 loop reads CASSQDVAAWTEAFF. As DNA, the CDR3 is TGCGCCAGCAGCCAAGACGTGGCGGCTTGGACTGAAGCTTTCTTT.

This clone was seen a handful of times. The chain employs TRBV11-3 and TRBJ1-6, with D perhaps TRBD1 (5 bases). Trimming took 1 base from V and 8 from J, leaving 6 bases between them. CDR1 and CDR2 (germline): SGHNT, YENEEA. The CDR3 has 13 residues. The CDR3 sequence is CASSLGGDSPLHF. CDR3 DNA: TGTGCCAGCAGCTTAGGGGGCGATTCACCCCTCCACTTT.

The chain recombines TRBV4-2 with TRBJ1-2, with D uncertain. Deletions cut 4 bases from V and 8 bases from J, with 8 bases between. The germline gives CDR1 LGHNA, CDR2 YNFKEQ. This CDR3 is built from 11 residues. CDR3 nucleotides: TGTGCCAGCAGCCCAGGTGGAGGCTACACCTTC. It is translated as CASSPGGGYTF.

The chain employs TRBV28 and TRBJ2-2, with 8 bases that match TRBD2. Trimming took 8 bases from V and 3 from J; bases not matched to a gene: 5. CDR1 is MDHEN and CDR2 is SYDVKM in the germline V gene. The length of the CDR3 is 14 residues. CDR3 region: CASGTSGYTGELFF. The CDR3 region has the DNA TGTGCCAGCGGTACTAGCGGTTACACCGGGGAGCTGTTTTTT.

This clone was counted between two and nine times. The chain has TRBV6-1 and TRBJ1-6; TRBD1 aligns across 7 bases. V lost 5 bases, J lost 9 bases, and 7 bases stayed unmatched. Germline loops: CDR1 MNHNS, CDR2 SASEGT. CDR3 length equals 14 residues. The CDR3 reads CASSPGQDRSPLHF. The CDR3 DNA is TGTGCCAGCAGTCCCGGACAGGATCGTTCACCCCTCCACTTT.

This clone was observed a single time. The rearrangement links TRBV7-2 to TRBJ1-1; 9 nucleotides align to TRBD1. The germline V gene has CDR1 SGHTA and CDR2 FQGNSA. This CDR3 is built from 17 residues. Germline trimming cut 4 bases from V and 0 bases from J; bases unmatched to any gene: 9. This CDR3 reads CASSSRGTGKVNTEAFF. CDR3 coding DNA: TGTGCCAGCAGCTCCCGGGGGACAGGGAAGGTGAACACTGAAGCTTTCTTT.

This clone came up once. J is TRBJ2-7 and V is TRBV29-1, with 7 nucleotides matching TRBD1. This CDR3 is built from 11 residues. Germline CDR1 is SQVTM and CDR2 is ANQGSEA. V trimming: 7 bases; J trimming: 6 bases; junction bases outside the gene matches: 6. The CDR3 region is CSAQTGLEQYF. CDR3 DNA sequence: TGCAGCGCCCAGACAGGGCTCGAGCAGTACTTC.

The chain recombines TRBV19 with TRBJ1-1, with a weak D call TRBD1 (6 bases). CDR3 size: 14 residues. Germline assignment: CDR1 LNHDA and CDR2 SQIVND (reference sequence). Trimming cost V 4 bases and J 4 bases, with 13 bases left between them. The CDR3 spells CASSKGGVATEAFF. The CDR3 DNA reads TGTGCCAGTAGTAAGGGGGGGGTTGCCACTGAAGCTTTCTTT.